This TCR beta chain was documented in a study of response to subunit inactivated influenza vaccine. Study outcomes and limitations: That few new T cells are recruited by each seasonal influenza vaccination was the authors' suggestion.

Germline V CDR1 and CDR2: MNHEY, SMNVEV (reference sequence). After removal of 1 base from V and 7 bases from J, the junction contained 7 bases not matched to a gene. The CDR3 runs to 17 residues. Of note for this clonotype: Its antigen is unknown.

Each CDR3 protein gets one entry after TCRdb re-called the RT-PCR reads with MiXCR. The sample lists about 570,000 distinct CDR3 sequences, approximately 11% occurring once. This sample also appeared in a second study, on T cells expressing NK-cell markers. That work adds: For TCR beta, cDNA was produced by 5'RACE template switching with UMIs. Researchers got TCR beta repertoires out of sorted CD3+CD56+NKG2C+, CD3+CD56+NKG2C- and CD3+CD56-NKG2C+ T cells.

Source: PBMCs from blood, taken on the day of vaccination. The receptor was derived from a man aged 50 or older who received an inactivated influenza vaccine. V is TRBV27 and J is TRBJ2-2, with 12 bases that match TRBD2. In DNA, the CDR3 is TGTGCCAGCAGTTTATGGCTAGCGGGGGGGCCGTACGGGGAGCTGTTTTTT. This encodes CASSLWLAGGPYGELFF.